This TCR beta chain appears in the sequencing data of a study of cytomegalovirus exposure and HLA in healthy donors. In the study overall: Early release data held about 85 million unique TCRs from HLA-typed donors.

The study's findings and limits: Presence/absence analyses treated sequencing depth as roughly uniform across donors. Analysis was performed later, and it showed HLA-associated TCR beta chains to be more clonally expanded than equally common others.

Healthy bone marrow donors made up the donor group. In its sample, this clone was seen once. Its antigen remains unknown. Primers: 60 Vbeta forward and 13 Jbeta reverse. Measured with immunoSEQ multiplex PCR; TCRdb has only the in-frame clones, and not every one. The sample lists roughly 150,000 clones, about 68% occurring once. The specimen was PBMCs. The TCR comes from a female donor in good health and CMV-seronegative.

CDR3 bases: TGTGCCACCAGCAGAGATCCAGGAAAGGTGTGGGGCTACACCTTC. Translation gives CATSRDPGKVWGYTF. This chain links TRBV15 with TRBJ1-2; D is uncertain. The CDR3 has 15 amino acids. Trimming left V 0 bases short and J 8 bases short, with 16 bases between. Looked up from germline, CDR1 is LNHNV and CDR2 is YYDKDF (reference sequence).